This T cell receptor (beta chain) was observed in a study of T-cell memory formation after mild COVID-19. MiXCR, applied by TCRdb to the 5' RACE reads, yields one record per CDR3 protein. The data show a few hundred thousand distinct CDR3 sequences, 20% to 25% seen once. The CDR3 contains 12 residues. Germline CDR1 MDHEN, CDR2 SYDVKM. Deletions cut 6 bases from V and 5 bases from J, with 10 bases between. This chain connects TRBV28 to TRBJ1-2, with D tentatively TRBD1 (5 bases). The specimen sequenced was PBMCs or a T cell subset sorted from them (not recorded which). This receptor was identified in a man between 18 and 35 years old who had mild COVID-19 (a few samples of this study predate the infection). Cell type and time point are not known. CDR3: CASRSRAYGYTF. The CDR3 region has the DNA TGTGCCAGCAGATCCAGGGCATATGGCTACACCTTC.